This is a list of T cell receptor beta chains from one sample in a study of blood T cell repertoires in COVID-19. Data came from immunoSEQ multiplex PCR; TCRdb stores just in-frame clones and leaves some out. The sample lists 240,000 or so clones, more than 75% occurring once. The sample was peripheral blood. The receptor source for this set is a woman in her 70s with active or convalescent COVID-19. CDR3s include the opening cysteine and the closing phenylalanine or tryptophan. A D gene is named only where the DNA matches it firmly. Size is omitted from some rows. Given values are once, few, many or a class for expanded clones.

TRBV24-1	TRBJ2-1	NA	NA	CATMRDSSYNEQFF	TGTGCCACCATGAGGGATAGCTCCTACAATGAGCAGTTCTTC
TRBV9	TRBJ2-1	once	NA	CASSVMQGGTYNEQFF	TGTGCCAGCAGCGTCATGCAGGGGGGAACCTACAATGAGCAGTTCTTC
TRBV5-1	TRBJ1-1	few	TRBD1	CASSPGQGLYTEAFF	TGCGCCAGCAGCCCCGGACAGGGATTATACACTGAAGCTTTCTTT
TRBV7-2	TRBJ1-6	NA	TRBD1	CASAGQGNSPLHF	TGTGCCAGCGCAGGACAGGGTAATTCACCCCTCCACTTT
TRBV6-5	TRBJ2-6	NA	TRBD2	CASSYYWEGGANVLTF	TGTGCCAGCAGTTACTACTGGGAGGGCGGGGCCAACGTCCTGACTTTC
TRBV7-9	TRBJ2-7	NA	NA	CASSFGAYEQYF	TGTGCCAGCAGCTTCGGTGCCTACGAGCAGTACTTC
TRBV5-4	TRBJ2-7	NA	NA	CASSLAGRVGEQYF	TGTGCCAGCAGCTTGGCGGGCAGGGTTGGCGAGCAGTACTTC
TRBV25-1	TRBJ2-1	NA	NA	CASSSGGPTYNEQFF	TGTGCCAGCAGTTCCGGGGGGCCCACCTACAATGAGCAGTTCTTC
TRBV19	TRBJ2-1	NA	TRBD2	CATRFSGVEYNEQFF	TGTGCCACCCGGTTCAGCGGGGTCGAATACAATGAGCAGTTCTTC
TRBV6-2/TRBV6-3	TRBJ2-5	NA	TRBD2	CASSYHARTSGGRGQETQYF	TGTGCCAGCAGTTACCATGCAAGGACTAGCGGGGGGCGGGGTCAAGAGACCCAGTACTTC
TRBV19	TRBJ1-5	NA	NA	CASSIVAGRDNQPQHF	TGTGCCAGTAGTATTGTTGCGGGGAGGGACAATCAGCCCCAGCATTTT
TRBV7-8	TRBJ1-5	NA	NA	CASSLEGDYSNQPQHF	TGTGCCAGCAGCTTAGAAGGGGATTATAGCAATCAGCCCCAGCATTTT
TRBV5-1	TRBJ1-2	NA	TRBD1	CASSLGAGGYGYTF	TGCGCCAGCAGCTTGGGGGCAGGGGGTTATGGCTACACCTTC
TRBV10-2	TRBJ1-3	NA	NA	CASSEGRGGNTIYF	TGCGCCAGCAGTGAGGGGAGAGGTGGAAACACCATATATTTT
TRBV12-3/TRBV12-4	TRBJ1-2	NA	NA	CASRGRDYGYTF	TGTGCCAGCAGAGGCAGGGACTATGGCTACACCTTC